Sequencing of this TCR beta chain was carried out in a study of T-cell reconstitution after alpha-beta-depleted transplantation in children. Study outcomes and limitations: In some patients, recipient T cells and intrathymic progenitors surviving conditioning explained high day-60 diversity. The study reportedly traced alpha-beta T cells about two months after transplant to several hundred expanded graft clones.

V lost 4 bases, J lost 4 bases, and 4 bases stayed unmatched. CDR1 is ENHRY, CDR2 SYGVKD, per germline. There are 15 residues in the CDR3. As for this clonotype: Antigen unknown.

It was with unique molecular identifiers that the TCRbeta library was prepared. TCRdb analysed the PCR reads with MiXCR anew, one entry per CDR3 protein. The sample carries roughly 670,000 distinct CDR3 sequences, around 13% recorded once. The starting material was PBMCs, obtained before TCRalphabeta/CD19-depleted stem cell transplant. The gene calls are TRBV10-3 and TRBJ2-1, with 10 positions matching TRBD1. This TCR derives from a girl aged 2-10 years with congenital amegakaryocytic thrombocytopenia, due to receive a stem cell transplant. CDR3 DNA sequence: TGTGCCATCAGTGCGGGACAGGGGATTTACAATGAGCAGTTCTTC. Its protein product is CAISAGQGIYNEQFF.